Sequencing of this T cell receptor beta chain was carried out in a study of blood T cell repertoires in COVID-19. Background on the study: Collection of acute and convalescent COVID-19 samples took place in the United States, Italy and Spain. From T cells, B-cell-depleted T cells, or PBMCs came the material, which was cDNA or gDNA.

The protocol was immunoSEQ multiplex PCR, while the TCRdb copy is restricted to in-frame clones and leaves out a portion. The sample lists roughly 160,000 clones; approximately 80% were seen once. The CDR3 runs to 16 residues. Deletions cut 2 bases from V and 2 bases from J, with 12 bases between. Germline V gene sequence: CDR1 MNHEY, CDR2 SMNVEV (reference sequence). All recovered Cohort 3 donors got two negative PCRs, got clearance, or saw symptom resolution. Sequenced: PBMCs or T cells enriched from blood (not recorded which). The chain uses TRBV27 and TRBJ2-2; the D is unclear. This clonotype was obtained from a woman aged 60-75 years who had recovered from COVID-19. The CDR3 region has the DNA TGTGCCAGCAGTTTAAGTAGAGCGTTAAACACCGGGGAGCTGTTTTTT. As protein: CASSLSRALNTGELFF.